This T cell receptor beta chain was observed in a study of blood T cell repertoires in COVID-19. Study details: Samples of COVID-19 (acute and convalescent) were obtained from the United States, Italy and Spain. Sample material is recorded as cDNA or gDNA derived from T cells, B-cell-depleted T cells, or PBMCs.

CDR3 length: 14 residues. Per the germline V gene, CDR1 is SQVTM and CDR2 is ANQGSEA. J lost 4 bases, V lost 4 bases, and 4 bases had no gene match. Source study methods: Quantification of nucleated cells was approximated via reference gene primer amplification. Sequencing was performed with immunoSEQ multiplex PCR; in TCRdb, only in-frame clones are kept and a portion is missing. V, J and clone size are taken as reported in that table, and D and trimming were inferred from the DNA itself. The sample lists a few hundred thousand clones, about 86% occurring once. Specimen: peripheral blood. The receptor comes from a man in his thirties or forties with active or convalescent COVID-19. The chain is built from TRBV29-1 and TRBJ2-1, with 10 bases identical to TRBD2. The CDR3, as DNA: TGCAGCGTTGCCGGACTAGCGGATTACAATGAGCAGTTCTTC. This translates into CSVAGLADYNEQFF.